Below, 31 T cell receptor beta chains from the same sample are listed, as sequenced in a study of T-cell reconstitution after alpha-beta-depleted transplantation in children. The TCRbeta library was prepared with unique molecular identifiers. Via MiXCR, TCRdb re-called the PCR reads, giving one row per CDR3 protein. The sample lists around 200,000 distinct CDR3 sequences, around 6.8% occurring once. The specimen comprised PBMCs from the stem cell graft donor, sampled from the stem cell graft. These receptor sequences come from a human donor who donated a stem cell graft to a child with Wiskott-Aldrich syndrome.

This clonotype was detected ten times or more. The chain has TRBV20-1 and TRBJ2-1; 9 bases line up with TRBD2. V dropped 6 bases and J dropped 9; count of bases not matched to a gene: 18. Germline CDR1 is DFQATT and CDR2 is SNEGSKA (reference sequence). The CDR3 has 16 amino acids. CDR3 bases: TGCAGTGCCCAAGATACTATCCTCTTAGCGGGAGCTGAGCAGTTCTTC. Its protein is CSAQDTILLAGAEQFF.

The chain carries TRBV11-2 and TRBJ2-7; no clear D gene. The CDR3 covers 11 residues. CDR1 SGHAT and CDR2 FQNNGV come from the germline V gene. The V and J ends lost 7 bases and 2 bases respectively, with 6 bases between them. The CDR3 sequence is CASIGAYEQYF. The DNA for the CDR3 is TGTGCCAGCATCGGAGCCTACGAGCAGTACTTC.

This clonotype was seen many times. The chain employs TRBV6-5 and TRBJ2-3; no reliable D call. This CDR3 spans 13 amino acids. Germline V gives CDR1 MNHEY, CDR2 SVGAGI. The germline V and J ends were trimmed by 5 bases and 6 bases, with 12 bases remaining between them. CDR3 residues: CASSHRPRDTQYF. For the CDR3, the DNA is TGTGCCAGCAGTCACCGCCCCAGGGATACGCAGTATTTT.

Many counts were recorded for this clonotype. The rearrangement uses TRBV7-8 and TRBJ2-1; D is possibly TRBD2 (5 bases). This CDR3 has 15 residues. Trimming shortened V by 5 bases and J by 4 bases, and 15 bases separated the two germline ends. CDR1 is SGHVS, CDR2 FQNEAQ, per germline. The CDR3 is CASSPNGIGYNEQFF. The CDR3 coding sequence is TGTGCCAGCAGCCCAAACGGGATTGGGTACAATGAGCAGTTCTTC. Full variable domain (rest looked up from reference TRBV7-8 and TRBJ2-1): GAGVSQSPRYKVAKRGQDVALRCDPISGHVSLFWYQQALGQGPEFLTYFQNEAQLDKSGLPSDRFFAERPEGSVSTLKIQRTQQEDSAVYLCASSPNGIGYNEQFFGPGTRLTVL.

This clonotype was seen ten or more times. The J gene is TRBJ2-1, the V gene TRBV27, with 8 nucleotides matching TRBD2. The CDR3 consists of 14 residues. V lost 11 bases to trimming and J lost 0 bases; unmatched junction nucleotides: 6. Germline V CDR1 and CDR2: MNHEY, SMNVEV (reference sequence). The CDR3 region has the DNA TGTGCCTCGGGGGGGGAGAGCTCCTACAATGAGCAGTTCTTC. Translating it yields CASGGESSYNEQFF.

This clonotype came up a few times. CDR3 sequence: CASSQGTGLYEQYF. The CDR3 bases are TGCGCCAGCAGCCAAGGGACAGGGCTCTACGAGCAGTACTTC. The chain combines TRBV4-3 with TRBJ2-7; TRBD1 aligns across 8 bases. Germline V gene lookup returns CDR1 LGHNA and CDR2 YSLEER. V shed 1 base, J shed 3 bases, and the junction held 2 bases outside the gene matches. The CDR3 has 14 amino acids.

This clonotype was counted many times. The CDR3 nucleotides are TGCAGTGCCCCAGGGGGGACAAGGGGGGGCGAAGGCTACACCTTC. Protein product: CSAPGGTRGGEGYTF. The rearrangement uses TRBV20-1 and TRBJ1-2; 7 positions match TRBD1. CDR1 and CDR2 (germline): DFQATT, SNEGSKA (reference sequence). Trimming cost V 6 bases and J 8 bases; bases outside gene matches: 18. The CDR3 consists of 15 residues.

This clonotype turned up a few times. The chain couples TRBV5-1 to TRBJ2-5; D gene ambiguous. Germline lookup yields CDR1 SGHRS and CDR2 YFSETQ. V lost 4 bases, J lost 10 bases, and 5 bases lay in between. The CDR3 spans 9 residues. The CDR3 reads CASSLIQYF. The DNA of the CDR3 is TGCGCCAGCAGCCTTATCCAGTACTTC. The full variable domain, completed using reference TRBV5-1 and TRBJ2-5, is KAGVTQTPRYLIKTRGQQVTLSCSPISGHRSVSWYQQTPGQGLQFLFEYFSETQRNKGNFPGRFSGRQFSNSRSEMNVSTLELGDSALYLCASSLIQYFGPGTRLLVL.

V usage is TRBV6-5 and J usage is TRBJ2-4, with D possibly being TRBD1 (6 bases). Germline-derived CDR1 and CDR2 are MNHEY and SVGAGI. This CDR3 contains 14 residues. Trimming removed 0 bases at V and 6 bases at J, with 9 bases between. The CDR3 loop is CASSYSMDRNIQYF. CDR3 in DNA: TGTGCCAGCAGTTACTCGATGGACAGAAACATTCAGTACTTC.

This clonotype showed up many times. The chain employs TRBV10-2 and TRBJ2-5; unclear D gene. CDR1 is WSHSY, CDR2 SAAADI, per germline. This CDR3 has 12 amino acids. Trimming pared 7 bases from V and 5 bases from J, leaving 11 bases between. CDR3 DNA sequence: TGCGCCAGCACCGTGTCCGGCGAGACCCAGTACTTC. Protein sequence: CASTVSGETQYF.

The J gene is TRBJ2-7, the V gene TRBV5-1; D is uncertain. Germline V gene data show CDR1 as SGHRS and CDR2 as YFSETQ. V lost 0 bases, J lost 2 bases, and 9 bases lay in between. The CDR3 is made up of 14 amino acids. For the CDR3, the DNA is TGCGCCAGCAGCTTGGCACCTCAGACCTACGAGCAGTACTTC. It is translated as CASSLAPQTYEQYF.

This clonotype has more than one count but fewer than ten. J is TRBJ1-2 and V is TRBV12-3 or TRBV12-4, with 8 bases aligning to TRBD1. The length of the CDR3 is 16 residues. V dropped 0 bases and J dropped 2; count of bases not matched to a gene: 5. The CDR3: CASSLARTGTNYGYTF. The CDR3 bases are TGTGCCAGCAGTTTAGCGCGGACAGGGACCAACTATGGCTACACCTTC.

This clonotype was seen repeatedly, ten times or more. The CDR3 DNA reads as TGTGCCATCAGTGAGTATGATAACACTGAAGCTTTCTTT. It is translated as CAISEYDNTEAFF. The chain combines TRBV10-3 with TRBJ1-1; D ambiguous. V shed 1 base and J shed 2 bases, with 5 bases lying between them. The germline gives CDR1 ENHRY, CDR2 SYGVKD. CDR3 length: 13 amino acids.

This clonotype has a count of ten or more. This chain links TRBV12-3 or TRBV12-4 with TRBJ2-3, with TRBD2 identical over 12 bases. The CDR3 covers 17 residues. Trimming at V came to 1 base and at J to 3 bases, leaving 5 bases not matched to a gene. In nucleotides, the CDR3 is TGTGCCAGCAGTTTAGGGCTAGCGGGGGGGCCGACAGATACGCAGTATTTT. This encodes CASSLGLAGGPTDTQYF.

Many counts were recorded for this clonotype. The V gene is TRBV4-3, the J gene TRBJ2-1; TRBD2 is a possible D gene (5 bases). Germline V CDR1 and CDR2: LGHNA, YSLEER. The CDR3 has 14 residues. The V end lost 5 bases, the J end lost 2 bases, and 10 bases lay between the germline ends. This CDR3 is CASSTPGTYNEQFF. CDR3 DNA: TGCGCCAGCAGCACCCCCGGGACCTACAATGAGCAGTTCTTC.

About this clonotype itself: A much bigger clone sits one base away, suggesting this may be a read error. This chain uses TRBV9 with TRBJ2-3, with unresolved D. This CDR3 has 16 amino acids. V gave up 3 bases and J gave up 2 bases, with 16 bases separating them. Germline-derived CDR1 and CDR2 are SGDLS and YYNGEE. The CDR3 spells CASSGGGRRYTDTQYF. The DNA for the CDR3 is TGTGCCAGCAGCGGGGGTGGAAGGCGGTACACAGATACGCAGTATTTT.

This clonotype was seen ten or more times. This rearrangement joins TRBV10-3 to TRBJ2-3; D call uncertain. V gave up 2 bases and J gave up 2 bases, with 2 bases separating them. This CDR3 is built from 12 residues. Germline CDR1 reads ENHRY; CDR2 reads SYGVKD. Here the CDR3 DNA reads TGTGCCATCAGTGAGGTCACAGATACGCAGTATTTT. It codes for CAISEVTDTQYF.

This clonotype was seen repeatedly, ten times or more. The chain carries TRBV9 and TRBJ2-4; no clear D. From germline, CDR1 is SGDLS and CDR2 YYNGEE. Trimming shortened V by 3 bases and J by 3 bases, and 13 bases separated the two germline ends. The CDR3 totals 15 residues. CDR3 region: CASSDGDLGKNIQYF. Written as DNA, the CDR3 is TGTGCCAGCAGCGATGGGGATTTGGGCAAAAACATTCAGTACTTC.

The CDR3 nucleotides are TGTGCCAGCAGACCGGGACAGGATACCTACGAGCAGTACTTC. Amino acids: CASRPGQDTYEQYF. The gene calls are TRBV2 and TRBJ2-7; 8 nucleotides align to TRBD1. Germline V lookup: CDR1 SNHLY, CDR2 FYNNEI. There are 14 residues in the CDR3. V dropped 6 bases and J dropped 2; count of bases not matched to a gene: 6.

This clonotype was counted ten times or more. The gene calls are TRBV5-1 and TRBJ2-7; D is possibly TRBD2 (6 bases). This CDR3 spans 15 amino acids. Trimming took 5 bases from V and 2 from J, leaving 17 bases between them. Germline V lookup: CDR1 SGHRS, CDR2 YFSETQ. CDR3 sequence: CASREGLPPPYEQYF. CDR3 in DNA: TGCGCCAGCAGGGAAGGACTACCGCCGCCCTACGAGCAGTACTTC. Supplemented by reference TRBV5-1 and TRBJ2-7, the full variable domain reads KAGVTQTPRYLIKTRGQQVTLSCSPISGHRSVSWYQQTPGQGLQFLFEYFSETQRNKGNFPGRFSGRQFSNSRSEMNVSTLELGDSALYLCASREGLPPPYEQYFGPGTRLTVT.

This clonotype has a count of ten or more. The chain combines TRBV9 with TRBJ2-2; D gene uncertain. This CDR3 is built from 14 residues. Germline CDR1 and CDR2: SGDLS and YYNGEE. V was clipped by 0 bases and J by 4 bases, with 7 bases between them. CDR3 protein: CASSVDPTTGELFF. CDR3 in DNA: TGTGCCAGCAGCGTAGATCCTACCACCGGGGAGCTGTTTTTT.

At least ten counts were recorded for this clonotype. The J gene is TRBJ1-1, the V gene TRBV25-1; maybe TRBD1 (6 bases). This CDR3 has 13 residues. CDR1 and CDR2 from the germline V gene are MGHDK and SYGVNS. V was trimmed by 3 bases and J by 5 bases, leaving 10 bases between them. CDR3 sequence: CASSEPGETEAFF. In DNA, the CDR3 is TGTGCCAGCAGTGAGCCAGGGGAGACTGAAGCTTTCTTT.

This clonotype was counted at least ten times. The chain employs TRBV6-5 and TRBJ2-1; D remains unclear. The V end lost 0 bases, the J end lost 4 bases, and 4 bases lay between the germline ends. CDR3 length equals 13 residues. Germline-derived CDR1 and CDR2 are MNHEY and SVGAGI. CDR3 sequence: CASSYSMYNEQFF. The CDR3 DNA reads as TGTGCCAGCAGTTACTCGATGTACAATGAGCAGTTCTTC.

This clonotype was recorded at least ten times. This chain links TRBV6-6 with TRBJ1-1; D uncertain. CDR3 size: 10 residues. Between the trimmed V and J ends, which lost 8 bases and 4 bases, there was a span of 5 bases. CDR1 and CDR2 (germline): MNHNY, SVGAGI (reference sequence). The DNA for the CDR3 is TGTGCCAGCGGTACCACTGAAGCTTTCTTT. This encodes CASGTTEAFF.

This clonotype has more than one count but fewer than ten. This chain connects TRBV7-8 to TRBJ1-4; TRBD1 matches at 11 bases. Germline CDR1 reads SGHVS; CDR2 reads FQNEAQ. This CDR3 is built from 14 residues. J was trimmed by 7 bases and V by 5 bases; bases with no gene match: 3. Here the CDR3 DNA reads TGTGCCAGCAGCCCGGACAGGGGGCTTGAAAAACTGTTTTTT. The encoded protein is CASSPDRGLEKLFF. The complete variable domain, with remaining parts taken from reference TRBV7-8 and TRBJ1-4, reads GAGVSQSPRYKVAKRGQDVALRCDPISGHVSLFWYQQALGQGPEFLTYFQNEAQLDKSGLPSDRFFAERPEGSVSTLKIQRTQQEDSAVYLCASSPDRGLEKLFFGSGTQLSVL.

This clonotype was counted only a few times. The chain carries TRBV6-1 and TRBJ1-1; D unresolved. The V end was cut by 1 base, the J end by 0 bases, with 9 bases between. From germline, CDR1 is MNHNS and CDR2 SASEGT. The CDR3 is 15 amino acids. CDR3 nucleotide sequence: TGTGCCAGCAGTGAAGGGTCAGCCATGAACACTGAAGCTTTCTTT. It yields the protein CASSEGSAMNTEAFF.

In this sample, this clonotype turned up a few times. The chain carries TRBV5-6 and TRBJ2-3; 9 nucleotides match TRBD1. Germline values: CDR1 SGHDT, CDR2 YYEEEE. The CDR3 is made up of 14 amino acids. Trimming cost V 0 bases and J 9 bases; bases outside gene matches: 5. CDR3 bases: TGTGCCAGCAGCTTGGGGACAGGGGAGCTCACGCAGTATTTT. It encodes CASSLGTGELTQYF.

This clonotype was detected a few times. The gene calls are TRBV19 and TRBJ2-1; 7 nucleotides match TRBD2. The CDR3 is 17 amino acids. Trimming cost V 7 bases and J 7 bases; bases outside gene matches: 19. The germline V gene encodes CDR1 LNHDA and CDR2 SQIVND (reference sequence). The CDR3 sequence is CASTQDGLWGGQNEQFF. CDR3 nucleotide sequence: TGTGCCAGTACCCAAGATGGGCTTTGGGGAGGGCAGAATGAGCAGTTCTTC.

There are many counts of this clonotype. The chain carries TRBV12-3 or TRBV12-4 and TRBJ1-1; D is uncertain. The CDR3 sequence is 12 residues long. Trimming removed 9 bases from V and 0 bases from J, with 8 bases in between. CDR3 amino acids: CASSYLNTEAFF. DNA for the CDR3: TGTGCCAGTTCCTACCTGAACACTGAAGCTTTCTTT.

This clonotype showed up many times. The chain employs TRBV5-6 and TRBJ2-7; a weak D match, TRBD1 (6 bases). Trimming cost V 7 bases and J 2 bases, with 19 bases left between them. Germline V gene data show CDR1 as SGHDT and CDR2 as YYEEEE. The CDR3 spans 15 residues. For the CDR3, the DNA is TGTGCCAGCTCCCAGGGGTTGGTGAGAACCTACGAGCAGTACTTC. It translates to CASSQGLVRTYEQYF.

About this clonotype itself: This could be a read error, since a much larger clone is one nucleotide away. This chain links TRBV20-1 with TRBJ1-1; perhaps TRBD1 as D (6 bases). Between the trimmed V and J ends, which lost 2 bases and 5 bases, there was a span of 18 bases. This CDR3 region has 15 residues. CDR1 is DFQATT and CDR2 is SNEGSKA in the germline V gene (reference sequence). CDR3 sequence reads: CSARLPGHGFTEAFF. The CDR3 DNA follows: TGCAGTGCTAGACTGCCGGGACATGGTTTTACTGAAGCTTTCTTT.